This T cell receptor beta chain was identified during a study of Tregs in tolerant kidney transplant recipients. Findings and caveats of the study: The small number of patients limits these findings pending further validation.

Trimming left V 1 base short and J 10 bases short, with 7 bases between. The CDR3 totals 11 residues. CDR1 is SGHVS, CDR2 FQNEAQ, per germline. On this clone: Its antigen is unknown.

Profiled with immunoSEQ multiplex PCR; TCRdb holds only in-frame clones, not every one. The sample contains about 46,000 clones, less than 95% of which appear only once. CD4+CD25+CD127- Tregs, CD4+CD25- non-Tregs, CD4 and CD8 cells were sorted. This receptor was identified in a human donor in good health. The V gene is TRBV7-8, the J gene TRBJ1-1, with D perhaps matching TRBD1 (5 bases). Sequenced: Tregs from blood. The CDR3 is CASSLGRVAFF. Here the CDR3 DNA reads TGTGCCAGCAGCTTAGGCAGGGTAGCTTTCTTT.